The 30 T cell receptor beta chains listed next were all sequenced from one sample in a study of CD4 T cells in relation to SARS-CoV-2 and coronaviruses. CD4+ T cells from unexposed donors were obtained before the COVID-19 pandemic (2011-2018). Isolation of CD4+ T cells took place after roughly nine days in culture. The data were produced by immunoSEQ multiplex PCR, yet TCRdb's version contains in-frame clones alone and is incomplete. This sample carries 25,000 to 35,000 clones, approximately 79% of them seen once, and the ten largest clones take around an eighth. No antigen has been assigned to these receptors. The sequencing input was CD4+ T cells from PBMCs, cultured in vitro. These receptors originate from a human donor in good health.

This sequence joins TRBV6-2 or TRBV6-3 and TRBJ2-2; a possible D gene is TRBD1 (6 bases). Germline-derived CDR1 and CDR2 are MNHEY and SVGEGT. The CDR3 spans 16 residues. Trimming took 0 bases from V and 4 from J, leaving 12 bases between them. The CDR3 here is CASSYSQGLITGELFF. The CDR3 DNA is TGTGCCAGCAGTTACTCACAGGGATTAATCACCGGGGAGCTGTTTTTT.

This chain links TRBV6-5 with TRBJ1-2; weak D call: TRBD1 (6 bases). Per germline, CDR1 MNHEY and CDR2 SVGAGI. Trimming stripped 7 bases from V and 1 base from J, with 16 bases between. The CDR3 is made up of 15 amino acids. CDR3 in amino acids: CASTKDSSVNYGYTF. CDR3 in DNA: TGTGCCAGCACTAAGGACAGCTCCGTTAACTATGGCTACACCTTC.

The genes are TRBV6-1 and TRBJ2-7; the match to TRBD2 covers 7 bases. The length of the CDR3 is 16 residues. J was trimmed by 0 bases and V by 4 bases; bases with no gene match: 9. CDR1 is MNHNS and CDR2 is SASEGT in the germline V gene. The CDR3 DNA follows: TGTGCCAGCAGTGGCCCAGCGGGACCCCTCTCCTACGAGCAGTACTTC. As protein: CASSGPAGPLSYEQYF.

The V and J genes are TRBV7-2 and TRBJ2-1; D uncertain. This CDR3 has 13 amino acids. The V end lost 2 bases, the J end lost 7 bases, and 9 bases lay between the germline ends. Germline V gene data show CDR1 as SGHTA and CDR2 as FQGNSA. The CDR3 spells CASSLTGSNEQFF. CDR3 in DNA: TGTGCCAGCAGCTTAACTGGATCTAATGAGCAGTTCTTC. Supplemented by reference TRBV7-2 and TRBJ2-1, the full variable domain reads GAGVSQSPSNKVTEKGKDVELRCDPISGHTALYWYRQSLGQGLEFLIYFQGNSAPDKSGLPSDRFSAERTGGSVSTLTIQRTQQEDSAVYLCASSLTGSNEQFFGPGTRLTVL.

V gene TRBV7-8 combines with J gene TRBJ2-5; D not certain. Germline CDR1 is SGHVS and CDR2 is FQNEAQ. The length of the CDR3 is 17 residues. The germline V and J ends were trimmed by 0 bases and 2 bases, with 16 bases remaining between them. The CDR3 loop is CASSLALHLPLQETQYF. CDR3 coding DNA: TGTGCCAGCAGCTTAGCTCTCCATCTCCCCCTTCAAGAGACCCAGTACTTC.

The V call is TRBV7-6, the J call TRBJ1-2; D is ambiguous. Trimming took off 5 bases at V and 5 bases at J, with 12 bases between the two ends. The CDR3 has 13 amino acids. Per the germline V gene, CDR1 is SGHVS and CDR2 is FNYEAQ. Here the CDR3 DNA reads TGTGCCAGCAGCGGTAGACGGAGTTATGGCTACACCTTC. Its translation is CASSGRRSYGYTF. Drawing the rest from reference TRBV7-6 and TRBJ1-2, the complete variable domain is GAGVSQSPRYKVTKRGQDVALRCDPISGHVSLYWYRQALGQGPEFLTYFNYEAQQDKSGLPNDRFSAERPEGSISTLTIQRTEQRDSAMYRCASSGRRSYGYTFGSGTRLTVV.

The chain uses TRBV7-9 and TRBJ1-1; D is unresolved. There are 15 residues in the CDR3. CDR1 and CDR2 (germline): SEHNR, FQNEAQ (reference sequence). V was clipped by 5 bases and J by 1 base, with 14 bases between them. The CDR3: CASSPHLDGNTEAFF. The CDR3, as DNA: TGTGCCAGCAGCCCGCACCTAGATGGGAACACTGAAGCTTTCTTT.

The J gene is TRBJ2-2, the V gene TRBV12-3 or TRBV12-4, with no clear D. The CDR3 has 13 residues. Trimming shortened V by 7 bases and J by 1 base, and 7 bases separated the two germline ends. The CDR3 here is CASNRVNTGELFF. In nucleotides, the CDR3 is TGTGCCAGCAATCGGGTGAACACCGGGGAGCTGTTTTTT.

The genes are TRBV5-1 and TRBJ2-5, with 12 bases aligning to TRBD2. The CDR3 is made up of 17 amino acids. Germline V gene data show CDR1 as SGHRS and CDR2 as YFSETQ. V was pared by 0 bases and J by 5 bases, with 8 bases of the junction left unmatched. CDR3: CASSLARTSGVPETQYF. The CDR3, as DNA: TGCGCCAGCAGCTTGGCCAGGACTAGCGGGGTGCCTGAGACCCAGTACTTC.

The V call is TRBV6-6, the J call TRBJ2-2; D remains ambiguous. The CDR3 contains 11 residues. Trimming cost V 4 bases and J 10 bases, with 7 bases left between them. Per germline, CDR1 MNHNY and CDR2 SVGAGI (reference sequence). In DNA form, the CDR3 reads TGTGCCAGCAGTTTTCAGGTGGAGCTGTTTTTT. Translated, it gives CASSFQVELFF.

The rearrangement joins TRBV13 to TRBJ2-4, with 10 bases fitting TRBD2. This CDR3 has 15 amino acids. Trimming cost V 2 bases and J 8 bases; bases outside gene matches: 6. Germline CDR1 and CDR2: PRHDT and FYEKMQ (reference sequence). The CDR3 nucleotides are TGTGCCAGCAGCTTAAAGCGGGGGGGTGTGCACATTCAGTACTTC. As protein: CASSLKRGGVHIQYF.

The chain couples TRBV2 to TRBJ2-5; tentatively, D is TRBD2 (5 bases). The CDR3 runs 14 residues. Per germline, CDR1 SNHLY and CDR2 FYNNEI. V gave up 10 bases and J gave up 5 bases, with 20 bases separating them. The CDR3 region is CATEGGIRAETQYF. As DNA, the CDR3 is TGTGCCACCGAGGGCGGAATCCGGGCGGAGACCCAGTACTTC. Filled out from reference TRBV2 and TRBJ2-5, the complete variable domain reads EPEVTQTPSHQVTQMGQEVILRCVPISNHLYFYWYRQILGQKVEFLVSFYNNEISEKSEIFDDQFSVERPDGSNFTLKIRSTKLEDSAMYFCATEGGIRAETQYFGPGTRLLVL.

A few counts support this clone. The gene calls are TRBV7-9 and TRBJ2-1; no clear D gene. Germline CDR1 SEHNR, CDR2 FQNEAQ (reference sequence). The CDR3 loop spans 11 amino acids. V was shortened by 7 bases and J by 8 bases, with 9 bases between the two germline ends. CDR3 in amino acids: CASTSIDEQFF. CDR3 DNA sequence: TGTGCCAGCACCTCGATAGATGAGCAGTTCTTC.

CDR3 DNA: TGCGCCAGCAGCTCGAGGACTAGCTTCCCCTCTGGGGCCAACGTCCTGACTTTC. This encodes CASSSRTSFPSGANVLTF. The V gene is TRBV5-1, the J gene TRBJ2-6; 8 nucleotides line up with TRBD2. The CDR3 loop spans 18 amino acids. V lost 3 bases to trimming and J lost 0 bases; unmatched junction nucleotides: 8. Germline assignment: CDR1 SGHRS and CDR2 YFSETQ.

The chain couples TRBV11-2 to TRBJ2-2; weak D call: TRBD2 (6 bases). V lost 7 bases, J lost 4 bases, and 19 bases lay in between. The CDR3 sequence is 16 residues long. Germline V gene sequence: CDR1 SGHAT, CDR2 FQNNGV. The CDR3, as DNA: TGTGCCAGCACCCCATTATGGAGGGTGGGCACCGGGGAGCTGTTTTTT. Amino acids: CASTPLWRVGTGELFF.

The gene calls are TRBV3-1 (or the pseudogene TRBV3-2) and TRBJ2-1; TRBD2 matches at 9 bases. The CDR3 loop spans 16 amino acids. J gave up 1 base and V 4 bases, and 5 bases lay outside the gene matches. The germline V gene encodes CDR1 LGHDT and CDR2 YNNKEL (reference sequence). The CDR3 DNA follows: TGTGCCAGCAGCCGGGGTAGCGGGGGTTCCTACAATGAGCAGTTCTTC. Encoded protein: CASSRGSGGSYNEQFF.

This sequence joins TRBV5-6 and TRBJ1-1, with TRBD1 as a possible D gene (5 bases). Germline V gene lookup returns CDR1 SGHDT and CDR2 YYEEEE. The V end lost 4 bases, the J end lost 6 bases, and 13 bases lay between the germline ends. This CDR3 region has 13 residues. CDR3 protein: CASSHGQSPEAFF. Written as DNA, the CDR3 is TGTGCCAGCAGCCACGGACAAAGCCCTGAAGCTTTCTTT.

This rearrangement joins TRBV4-3 to TRBJ2-7, with D perhaps given as TRBD1 or TRBD2 (6 bases each). Germline loops: CDR1 LGHNA, CDR2 YSLEER. Trimming took off 4 bases at V and 3 bases at J, with 22 bases between the two ends. The CDR3 loop spans 17 amino acids. The CDR3 spells CASSLFLGGQSFYEQYF. In nucleotides, the CDR3 is TGCGCCAGCAGCCTCTTTCTCGGGGGACAAAGCTTCTACGAGCAGTACTTC.

This clone was seen only once. This rearrangement joins TRBV4-3 to TRBJ1-2; D not certain. Germline lookup yields CDR1 LGHNA and CDR2 YSLEER. The CDR3 has 13 residues. V was trimmed by 0 bases and J by 7 bases, leaving 9 bases between them. CDR3 sequence (DNA): TGCGCCAGCAGCCAAGAGTTCGGAAGTGGCTACACCTTC. This encodes CASSQEFGSGYTF.

The chain uses TRBV7-3 and TRBJ2-1, with 15 bases identical to TRBD2. The CDR3 is 17 amino acids. Germline V lookup: CDR1 SGHTA, CDR2 FQGTGA. J was trimmed by 4 bases and V by 3 bases; bases with no gene match: 4. DNA for the CDR3: TGTGCCAGCAGCTTTGCCGGGACTAGCGGGAGGTACAATGAGCAGTTCTTC. Protein product: CASSFAGTSGRYNEQFF.

The rearrangement joins TRBV10-2 to TRBJ1-3; D gene unclear. In germline, CDR1 is WSHSY, CDR2 SAAADI. Deletions cut 3 bases from V and 2 bases from J, with 8 bases between. The CDR3 loop spans 14 amino acids. CDR3 bases: TGCGCCAGCAGTGAAGGTGCTGCTGGAAACACCATATATTTT. Its protein is CASSEGAAGNTIYF.

The chain is built from TRBV5-5 and TRBJ1-1; D remains unclear. Germline values: CDR1 SGHKS, CDR2 YYEKEE (reference sequence). The CDR3 covers 15 residues. With 4 bases removed from V and 7 bases from J, the gap between germline ends came to 20 bases. This CDR3 is CASSPHHLSGSEAFF. CDR3 in DNA: TGTGCCAGCAGCCCCCACCATTTGTCTGGGAGTGAAGCTTTCTTT.

The CDR3 sequence: CASSEGVSRVQPQHF. The CDR3 region has the DNA TGTGCCAGCAGTGAAGGAGTCAGCCGTGTTCAGCCCCAGCATTTT. This sequence joins TRBV6-1 and TRBJ1-5; no reliable D call. Trimming removed 1 base from V and 6 bases from J, with 13 bases in between. The V gene's germline CDR1 is MNHNS and CDR2 SASEGT. The CDR3 extends over 15 amino acids.

The chain employs TRBV3-1 (or the pseudogene TRBV3-2) and TRBJ2-1, with D hard to call. The germline V gene has CDR1 LGHDT and CDR2 YNNKEL (reference sequence). The ends were cut back, 1 base at V and 0 bases at J, with 4 bases in the middle. CDR3 length: 14 amino acids. The CDR3 sequence: CASSQASSYNEQFF. As DNA, the CDR3 is TGTGCCAGCAGCCAAGCTAGCTCCTACAATGAGCAGTTCTTC.

In its sample, this clone was seen a few times. This chain joins TRBV7-9 and TRBJ2-1, with a tentative D call TRBD2 (5 bases). The CDR3 is made up of 12 amino acids. CDR1 and CDR2 from the germline V gene are SEHNR and FQNEAQ (reference sequence). Trimming took 4 bases from V and 7 from J, leaving 8 bases between them. The CDR3, as DNA: TGTGCCAGCAGCTCCTCGGGGAATGAGCAGTTCTTC. This codes for CASSSSGNEQFF. The complete variable domain, with remaining parts taken from reference TRBV7-9 and TRBJ2-1, reads DTGVSQNPRHKITKRGQNVTFRCDPISEHNRLYWYRQTLGQGPEFLTYFQNEAQLEKSRLLSDRFSAERPKGSFSTLEIQRTEQGDSAMYLCASSSSGNEQFFGPGTRLTVL.

The gene calls are TRBV7-3 and TRBJ2-2; D might be TRBD2 (6 bases). CDR1 and CDR2 (germline): SGHTA, FQGTGA. V lost 2 bases to trimming and J lost 4 bases, with 8 bases between them. CDR3 length: 14 amino acids. CDR3 DNA sequence: TGTGCCAGCAGCTTAGGAGGGAGCACCGGGGAGCTGTTTTTT. Translation: CASSLGGSTGELFF.

This clone was counted between two and nine times. The chain uses TRBV27 and TRBJ1-5; D gene uncertain. Germline V gene data show CDR1 as MNHEY and CDR2 as SMNVEV (reference sequence). There are 12 residues in the CDR3. Trimming removed 5 bases at V and 10 bases at J, with 12 bases between. CDR3 sequence reads: CASSNPGRPQHF. CDR3 DNA: TGTGCCAGCAGTAACCCGGGGAGACCCCAGCATTTT.

This clone was seen only a few times. The chain combines TRBV6-6 with TRBJ2-7; 7 bases line up with TRBD1. The CDR3 runs to 14 residues. The V gene end was trimmed by 2 bases and the J gene end by 1 base; junction bases not matched to a gene: 2. Germline loops: CDR1 MNHNY, CDR2 SVGAGI (reference sequence). DNA for the CDR3: TGTGCCAGCAGTTACGGGACAGCTTCCTACGAGCAGTACTTC. The encoded protein is CASSYGTASYEQYF.

This chain uses TRBV7-2 with TRBJ1-4; 8 positions match TRBD1. The trim removed 4 bases at V and 0 bases at J, leaving 7 bases unmatched. The CDR3 spans 17 residues. Germline V gene lookup returns CDR1 SGHTA and CDR2 FQGNSA. This CDR3 reads CASSYYRGTTTNEKLFF. CDR3 bases: TGTGCCAGCAGCTACTACAGGGGGACCACAACTAATGAAAAACTGTTTTTT. Drawing the rest from reference TRBV7-2 and TRBJ1-4, the complete variable domain is GAGVSQSPSNKVTEKGKDVELRCDPISGHTALYWYRQSLGQGLEFLIYFQGNSAPDKSGLPSDRFSAERTGGSVSTLTIQRTQQEDSAVYLCASSYYRGTTTNEKLFFGSGTQLSVL.

The chain links TRBV10-3 to TRBJ1-1; 7 bases are shared with TRBD1. Germline-derived CDR1 and CDR2 are ENHRY and SYGVKD. The CDR3 length is 13 residues. Germline trimming cut 2 bases from V and 7 bases from J; bases unmatched to any gene: 4. The CDR3 reads CAISEDRVGEAFF. DNA for the CDR3: TGTGCCATCAGTGAGGACAGGGTGGGTGAAGCTTTCTTT.